The next 17 T cell receptor beta chains were all read from a single sample in a study of blood T cells in healthy people across ages. A second roughly 6 to 12 cycle PCR used barcoded and J-beta primers. One entry per CDR3 protein, called by TCRdb with MiXCR from the 5' RACE reads. The sample consists of some 930,000 distinct CDR3 sequences, roughly 28% of them appearing once. The sample also formed part of further work on T cells of mothers and their children.

Sample: blood. These receptors originate from a woman aged 40-49 years in good health.

This clonotype was counted only a few times. The genes are TRBV7-9 and TRBJ1-1; no reliable D call. V lost 1 base to trimming and J lost 8 bases, with 11 bases between them. The CDR3 spans 13 residues. CDR1 is SEHNR and CDR2 is FQNEAQ in the germline V gene (reference sequence). The chain's CDR3 is CASSLEVRGEAFF. CDR3 nucleotide sequence: TGTGCCAGCAGCTTAGAGGTCCGGGGAGAAGCTTTCTTT. Full variable domain (outside the CDR3, taken from reference TRBV7-9 and TRBJ1-1): DTGVSQNPRHKITKRGQNVTFRCDPISEHNRLYWYRQTLGQGPEFLTYFQNEAQLEKSRLLSDRFSAERPKGSFSTLEIQRTEQGDSAMYLCASSLEVRGEAFFGQGTRLTVV.

This clonotype was counted ten times or more. V usage is TRBV5-1 and J usage is TRBJ2-7, with D possibly matching TRBD1 (6 bases). V dropped 2 bases and J dropped 6 bases, with 9 bases sitting between them. The CDR3 loop spans 12 amino acids. CDR1 and CDR2 from the germline V gene are SGHRS and YFSETQ. The CDR3: CASSFRGSEQYF. CDR3 coding DNA: TGCGCCAGCAGCTTCAGGGGATCCGAGCAGTACTTC.

There are a few counts of this clonotype. The chain employs TRBV2 and TRBJ2-7, with unresolved D. The CDR3 covers 13 residues. Germline CDR1 reads SNHLY; CDR2 reads FYNNEI. The V and J ends lost 3 bases and 7 bases respectively, with 13 bases between them. The CDR3 sequence: CASSEGKGPEQYF. CDR3 DNA sequence: TGTGCCAGCAGTGAGGGGAAAGGGCCTGAGCAGTACTTC.

At least ten counts were recorded for this clonotype. This chain connects TRBV11-1 to TRBJ2-3; D perhaps matches TRBD1 (6 bases). The CDR3 totals 15 residues. The germline gives CDR1 SGHAT, CDR2 FQDESV (reference sequence). Trimming left V 2 bases short and J 3 bases short, with 12 bases between. CDR3 protein: CASSLNRGHTDTQYF. The CDR3 bases are TGTGCCAGCAGCTTAAATCGGGGACATACAGATACGCAGTATTTT. Drawing the rest from reference TRBV11-1 and TRBJ2-3, the complete variable domain is EAEVAQSPRYKITEKSQAVAFWCDPISGHATLYWYRQILGQGPELLVQFQDESVVDDSQLPKDRFSAERLKGVDSTLKIQPAELGDSAMYLCASSLNRGHTDTQYFGPGTRLTVL.

This clonotype occurred a few times. CDR3 sequence reads: CSVRLARGISYEQYF. CDR3 DNA sequence: TGCAGCGTTCGCTTGGCACGTGGTATCTCCTACGAGCAGTACTTC. The chain is built from TRBV29-1 and TRBJ2-7; D gene unclear. This CDR3 comprises 15 residues. The germline V gene has CDR1 SQVTM and CDR2 ANQGSEA. Trimming cost V 5 bases and J 0 bases, with 17 bases left between them.

This clonotype occurred a few times. A much more abundant neighbour one base away suggests this may be a read error. V usage is TRBV4-1 and J usage is TRBJ2-7; the D gene is possibly TRBD1 (5 bases). In germline, CDR1 is MGHRA, CDR2 YSYEKL. The CDR3 spans 15 residues. V lost 0 bases, J lost 3 bases, and 12 bases lay in between. The CDR3 region is CASSQDRTRSYEQYF. CDR3 coding DNA: TGCGCCAGCAGCCAAGATCGGACAAGGAGCTACGAGCAGTACTTC.

The chain combines TRBV28 with TRBJ2-5; no reliable D call. The CDR3 sequence is 11 residues long. Germline loops: CDR1 MDHEN, CDR2 SYDVKM. The V end lost 5 bases, the J end lost 11 bases, and 12 bases lay between the germline ends. CDR3 DNA sequence: TGTGCCAGCAGTACCCTACGAGAGCAGTACTTC. Residues: CASSTLREQYF.

The sample holds many counts of this clonotype. The gene calls are TRBV5-1 and TRBJ2-1; 8 positions agree with TRBD2. Germline V gene lookup returns CDR1 SGHRS and CDR2 YFSETQ. Trimming took 3 bases from V and 7 from J; bases not matched to a gene: 6. There are 14 residues in the CDR3. The chain's CDR3 is CASSSSGGGNEQFF. The DNA for the CDR3 is TGCGCCAGCAGCTCAAGCGGGGGAGGTAATGAGCAGTTCTTC.

V gene TRBV5-1 combines with J gene TRBJ2-2; TRBD1 matches at 7 bases. V lost 4 bases, J lost 0 bases, and 3 bases stayed unmatched. The CDR3 loop spans 15 amino acids. Looked up from germline, CDR1 is SGHRS and CDR2 is YFSETQ. In DNA form, the CDR3 reads TGCGCCAGCAGCGTCGGACAGGCGAACACCGGGGAGCTGTTTTTT. It codes for CASSVGQANTGELFF. Looking up the rest from reference TRBV5-1 and TRBJ2-2 gives the full variable domain: KAGVTQTPRYLIKTRGQQVTLSCSPISGHRSVSWYQQTPGQGLQFLFEYFSETQRNKGNFPGRFSGRQFSNSRSEMNVSTLELGDSALYLCASSVGQANTGELFFGEGSRLTVL.

The table lists this clonotype with a count of one. The genes are TRBV5-5 and TRBJ2-1; the match to TRBD2 covers 8 bases. Gene TRBJ2-7 matches the end of the DNA better, so the J call may be wrong. CDR1 and CDR2 from the germline V gene are SGHKS and YYEKEE (reference sequence). The CDR3 runs to 15 residues. CDR3 loop: CASSLERGYYNEQYF. CDR3 bases: TGTGCCAGCAGCTTGGAGCGGGGGTATTACAATGAGCAGTACTTC.

The chain has TRBV6-5 and TRBJ1-2; D may be TRBD1 (6 bases). Germline CDR1 MNHEY, CDR2 SVGAGI. Trimming shortened V by 8 bases and J by 5 bases, and 21 bases separated the two germline ends. This CDR3 region has 15 residues. CDR3: CASSKIGGASYGYTF. The CDR3 bases are TGTGCCAGCTCCAAAATCGGGGGCGCGTCGTATGGCTACACCTTC.

The CDR3 is CASSPTNLGDYGYTF. The CDR3 region has the DNA TGTGCCAGCAGCCCAACAAACCTGGGGGACTATGGCTACACCTTC. The genes are TRBV12-3 or TRBV12-4 and TRBJ1-2, with D tentatively TRBD1 (5 bases). V was clipped by 6 bases and J by 3 bases, with 17 bases between them. This CDR3 region has 15 residues.

The chain combines TRBV9 with TRBJ2-1, with 12 bases aligning to TRBD2. CDR3 length: 18 amino acids. Germline CDR1 reads SGDLS; CDR2 reads YYNGEE. V lost 0 bases to trimming and J lost 9 bases; unmatched junction nucleotides: 13. CDR3 coding DNA: TGTGCCAGCAGCGTAGGTGGTCTAGCGGGGGGGCTAGGGAGTGAGCAGTTCTTC. Its protein is CASSVGGLAGGLGSEQFF.

The CDR3 DNA is TGTGCCAGCAGAGTAGCGGGGGGGCCGTGGAGTGAGCAGTTCTTC. This codes for CASRVAGGPWSEQFF. The rearrangement joins TRBV12-3 or TRBV12-4 to TRBJ2-1; the match to TRBD2 covers 11 bases. Trimming at V came to 6 bases and at J to 9 bases, leaving 10 bases not matched to a gene. The CDR3 has 15 residues.

This clonotype appeared many times. This sequence joins TRBV9 and TRBJ1-6; D is perhaps TRBD1 (5 bases). Trimming cost V 2 bases and J 6 bases, with 9 bases left between them. The CDR3 runs to 14 residues. The germline CDR1 and CDR2 sequences are SGDLS and YYNGEE. For the CDR3, the DNA is TGTGCCAGCAGCGTGCAGGGAGGTAATTCACCCCTCCACTTT. This encodes CASSVQGGNSPLHF.

This clonotype was counted many times. The chain uses TRBV12-3 or TRBV12-4 and TRBJ1-2; D is ambiguous. This CDR3 is built from 14 residues. V lost 5 bases and J lost 7, with 17 bases in between. The CDR3 region has the DNA TGTGCCAGCAGTCATCCCGGCGTGCCCCCTGGCTACACCTTC. It codes for CASSHPGVPPGYTF.

This clonotype showed up many times. V gene TRBV24-1 combines with J gene TRBJ2-1; TRBD2 aligns across 9 bases. Losses at the gene ends were 3 bases for V and 4 bases for J; bases not matched to a gene: 6. Germline-derived CDR1 and CDR2 are KGHDR and SFDVKD. The CDR3 runs to 16 residues. The CDR3 region is CATSDVASGVYNEQFF. CDR3 in DNA: TGTGCCACCAGTGATGTCGCTAGCGGGGTGTACAATGAGCAGTTCTTC.